Sequencing of this T cell receptor (beta chain) was carried out in a study of technical replicates of blood from four donors. Germline V CDR1 and CDR2: MNHEY, SMNVEV (reference sequence). The CDR3 runs 14 residues. V lost 4 bases and J 6 bases, leaving 13 bases between the germline ends. Produced via immunoSEQ multiplex PCR; TCRdb's table is partial and in-frame only. The data contain some 99,000 clones, roughly 96% of them singletons. The chain recombines TRBV27 with TRBJ2-1; a weak D match, TRBD2 (5 bases). Material for sequencing was T cells isolated from PBMCs. This sequence originates from a human donor in good health. The CDR3 region is CASSSFRERNEQFF. The DNA of the CDR3 is TGTGCCAGCAGTTCATTTAGGGAGCGCAATGAGCAGTTCTTC.